What follows are 22 T cell receptor beta chains derived from one specimen sequenced in a study of T cell responses to AZD1222 COVID-19 vaccine. Clones were sequenced by immunoSEQ multiplex PCR, and TCRdb holds only the in-frame ones, with some missing. Among fewer than 130,000 clones, around 94% were seen once, and the ten largest hold under 2.5%. The starting material was peripheral blood, obtained on day 0 of AZD1222 vaccination. These receptors were collected from an adult in good health.

The CDR3: CASSTTGSGTDTQYF. Written as DNA, the CDR3 is TGTGCCAGCAGCACAACGGGGTCGGGCACAGATACGCAGTATTTT. This chain links TRBV7-3 with TRBJ2-3; D may be TRBD2 (5 bases). This CDR3 is 15 amino acids long. V was pared by 5 bases and J by 1 base, with 13 bases between. Germline V lookup: CDR1 SGHTA, CDR2 FQGTGA.

The rearrangement joins TRBV5-1 to TRBJ2-1; D not certain. From germline, CDR1 is SGHRS and CDR2 YFSETQ. This CDR3 is built from 13 residues. The germline V and J ends were trimmed by 0 bases and 7 bases, with 8 bases remaining between them. CDR3 in DNA: TGCGCCAGCAGCTTGGCCGCCACGAATGAGCAGTTCTTC. Residues: CASSLAATNEQFF.

The rearrangement joins TRBV19 to TRBJ2-1; D possibly matches TRBD1 or TRBD2 (5 bases each). CDR3 length: 15 amino acids. V lost 3 bases and J 7 bases, leaving 16 bases between the germline ends. Germline-derived CDR1 and CDR2 are LNHDA and SQIVND (reference sequence). CDR3 region: CASSIYDSGRNEQFF. The CDR3 DNA is TGTGCCAGTAGTATCTACGACAGCGGTAGAAATGAGCAGTTCTTC.

This clone was found a few times. CDR3 region: CASSARQDGSDEQFF. In nucleotides, the CDR3 is TGTGCCAGCAGCGCCCGACAGGATGGAAGCGATGAGCAGTTCTTC. The chain employs TRBV3-1 (or the pseudogene TRBV3-2) and TRBJ2-1, with D possibly being TRBD1 (6 bases). The CDR3 covers 15 residues. V gave up 5 bases and J gave up 8 bases, with 19 bases separating them. CDR1 and CDR2 (germline): LGHDT, YNNKEL (reference sequence).

V is TRBV11-2 and J is TRBJ1-2; D is undetermined. The CDR3 covers 13 residues. The germline gives CDR1 SGHAT, CDR2 FQNNGV. V lost 0 bases and J lost 4, with 6 bases in between. The DNA for the CDR3 is TGTGCCAGCAGCTTAGAACAGTTCTATGGCTACACCTTC. Translated, it gives CASSLEQFYGYTF.

The chain couples TRBV28 to TRBJ1-2, with D hard to call. Trimming removed 6 bases from V and 8 bases from J, with 13 bases in between. The CDR3 is 12 amino acids. Germline assignment: CDR1 MDHEN and CDR2 SYDVKM. CDR3 loop: CASRRDERGYTF. CDR3 DNA sequence: TGTGCCAGCAGGAGGGATGAGCGGGGCTACACCTTC.

CDR3 amino acids: CASSQVGARQVRTTDTQYF. In nucleotides, the CDR3 is TGTGCCAGCAGCCAAGTCGGGGCAAGACAAGTACGGACCACAGATACGCAGTATTTT. This chain joins TRBV3-1 (or the pseudogene TRBV3-2) and TRBJ2-3; perhaps D is TRBD1 or TRBD2 (5 bases each). The V end was cut by 1 base, the J end by 2 bases, with 22 bases between. CDR1 is LGHDT, CDR2 YNNKEL, per germline (reference sequence). The CDR3 covers 19 residues.

The V and J genes are TRBV24-1 and TRBJ1-2; D is ambiguous. V lost 0 bases to trimming and J lost 6 bases, with 4 bases between them. Germline V lookup: CDR1 KGHDR, CDR2 SFDVKD. This CDR3 spans 12 amino acids. CDR3 nucleotide sequence: TGTGCCACCAGTGATTTGCGAGATGGCTACACCTTC. This gives the protein CATSDLRDGYTF.

J is TRBJ2-7 and V is TRBV19; TRBD1 aligns across 9 bases. There are 13 residues in the CDR3. V trimming: 5 bases; J trimming: 5 bases; junction bases outside the gene matches: 4. Per the germline V gene, CDR1 is LNHDA and CDR2 is SQIVND (reference sequence). The CDR3 DNA reads as TGTGCCAGTAGTCCGGGACAGGGTAACGAGCAGTACTTC. It specifies CASSPGQGNEQYF.

V is TRBV18 and J is TRBJ1-1; weak D call: TRBD1 (5 bases). The CDR3 length is 16 residues. Between the trimmed V and J ends, which lost 5 bases and 5 bases, there was a span of 21 bases. Germline V gene data show CDR1 as KGHSH and CDR2 as LQKENI. The CDR3 nucleotides read TGTGCCAGCTCAAAAAGGGACCCGGGGCTGTGGACTGAAGCTTTCTTT. Translation: CASSKRDPGLWTEAFF. The full variable domain, completed using reference TRBV18 and TRBJ1-1, is NAGVMQNPRHLVRRRGQEARLRCSPMKGHSHVYWYRQLPEEGLKFMVYLQKENIIDESGMPKERFSAEFPKEGPSILRIQQVVRGDSAAYFCASSKRDPGLWTEAFFGQGTRLTVV.

The chain links TRBV11-2 to TRBJ2-1; 12 bases are a match to TRBD2. The germline CDR1 and CDR2 sequences are SGHAT and FQNNGV. The CDR3 totals 16 residues. J lost 1 base, V lost 4 bases, and 2 bases had no gene match. CDR3 DNA: TGTGCCAGCAGCTCTACTAGCGGGAGGTCCTACAATGAGCAGTTCTTC. It encodes CASSSTSGRSYNEQFF.

A single count supports this clone. J is TRBJ2-7 and V is TRBV6-8, with TRBD1 as a possible D gene (5 bases). The CDR3 loop spans 13 amino acids. Per germline, CDR1 MNHGY and CDR2 SAAAGT. V lost 6 bases and J 0 bases, leaving 9 bases between the germline ends. The CDR3 loop is CASSPDSSYEQYF. Written as DNA, the CDR3 is TGTGCCAGCAGCCCTGACAGCTCCTACGAGCAGTACTTC.

The CDR3 coding sequence is TGTGCCAGCACCTCCTTGGGGGCCCAGCAGCCCCAGCATTTT. Translated, it gives CASTSLGAQQPQHF. The chain employs TRBV7-2 and TRBJ1-5, with D possibly TRBD1 on 6 matching bases. V was trimmed by 7 bases and J by 7 bases, leaving 17 bases between them. Germline V CDR1 and CDR2: SGHTA, FQGNSA. The CDR3 consists of 14 residues.

This sequence joins TRBV11-1 and TRBJ1-1, with a possible D match to TRBD1 (6 bases). Trimming removed 4 bases at V and 1 base at J, with 7 bases between. Germline CDR1 SGHAT, CDR2 FQDESV (reference sequence). CDR3 length equals 13 residues. The CDR3 sequence is CASSSGQNTEAFF. In nucleotides, the CDR3 is TGTGCCAGCAGCTCGGGACAGAACACTGAAGCTTTCTTT.

This clone occurred once. The chain couples TRBV11-3 to TRBJ1-3, with D tentatively TRBD1 (5 bases). V dropped 4 bases and J dropped 0 bases, with 13 bases sitting between them. The germline V gene has CDR1 SGHNT and CDR2 YENEEA. The CDR3 covers 16 residues. The CDR3 nucleotides are TGTGCCAGCAGCTCAGGGATCCGCGGCTCTGGAAACACCATATATTTT. It specifies CASSSGIRGSGNTIYF. Complete variable domain (other parts from reference TRBV11-3 and TRBJ1-3): EAGVVQSPRYKIIEKKQPVAFWCNPISGHNTLYWYLQNLGQGPELLIRYENEEAVDDSQLPKDRFSAERLKGVDSTLKIQPAELGDSAVYLCASSSGIRGSGNTIYFGEGSWLTVV.

V and J are TRBV28 and TRBJ1-2; TRBD1 might be the D (6 bases). The CDR3 runs 16 residues. The germline V and J ends were trimmed by 3 bases and 2 bases, with 16 bases remaining between them. The germline gives CDR1 MDHEN, CDR2 SYDVKM. The CDR3 loop reads CASSLGGYTTNYGYTF. CDR3 bases: TGTGCCAGCAGTTTGGGGGGCTATACGACGAACTATGGCTACACCTTC.

This sequence joins TRBV5-1 and TRBJ2-2; 7 bases map to TRBD2. J was trimmed by 4 bases and V by 0 bases; bases with no gene match: 6. In germline, CDR1 is SGHRS, CDR2 YFSETQ. The CDR3 runs 16 residues. The CDR3 is CASSLDALASTGELFF. The CDR3, as DNA: TGCGCCAGCAGCTTGGATGCACTAGCGAGCACCGGGGAGCTGTTTTTT.

The V and J genes are TRBV11-3 and TRBJ1-1; weak D call: TRBD1 (6 bases). This CDR3 region has 15 residues. Germline CDR1 is SGHNT and CDR2 is YENEEA. Trimming left V 2 bases short and J 0 bases short, with 10 bases between. CDR3 coding DNA: TGTGCCAGCAGCTTATGGACAGAGATGAACACTGAAGCTTTCTTT. Protein: CASSLWTEMNTEAFF.

The chain joins TRBV28 to TRBJ2-3; D gene unclear. The CDR3 is made up of 15 amino acids. V was shortened by 6 bases and J by 1 base, with 14 bases between the two germline ends. The germline V gene encodes CDR1 MDHEN and CDR2 SYDVKM. The CDR3 DNA reads TGTGCCAGCAGGGAGTACGGCGCCGGCACAGATACGCAGTATTTT. Its translation is CASREYGAGTDTQYF. Full variable domain (outside the CDR3, taken from reference TRBV28 and TRBJ2-3): DVKVTQSSRYLVKRTGEKVFLECVQDMDHENMFWYRQDPGLGLRLIYFSYDVKMKEKGDIPEGYSVSREKKERFSLILESASTNQTSMYLCASREYGAGTDTQYFGPGTRLTVL.

This chain connects TRBV20-1 to TRBJ1-5; D unclear. There are 15 residues in the CDR3. Germline CDR1 reads DFQATT; CDR2 reads SNEGSKA (reference sequence). The germline V and J ends were trimmed by 3 bases and 3 bases, with 15 bases remaining between them. CDR3 nucleotide sequence: TGCAGTGCTAGTCCTACCACGGGGTCCAATCAGCCCCAGCATTTT. Its protein is CSASPTTGSNQPQHF.

This chain uses TRBV27 with TRBJ2-7; the match to TRBD1 covers 7 bases. Germline CDR1 and CDR2: MNHEY and SMNVEV (reference sequence). The CDR3 totals 12 residues. Trimming removed 5 bases from V and 5 bases from J; junction bases left unmatched: 3. The CDR3 sequence: CASSATGNEQYF. Here the CDR3 DNA reads TGTGCCAGCAGTGCGACAGGGAACGAGCAGTACTTC.

The chain employs TRBV6-2 or TRBV6-3 and TRBJ2-6, with 8 bases lining up with TRBD1. V dropped 4 bases and J dropped 0; count of bases not matched to a gene: 8. Germline CDR1 MNHEY, CDR2 SVGEGT. This CDR3 comprises 18 residues. The CDR3 DNA reads TGTGCCAGCAGTTCGCCGAGACAGGGGTTCTCTGGGGCCAACGTCCTGACTTTC. This sequence encodes CASSSPRQGFSGANVLTF.